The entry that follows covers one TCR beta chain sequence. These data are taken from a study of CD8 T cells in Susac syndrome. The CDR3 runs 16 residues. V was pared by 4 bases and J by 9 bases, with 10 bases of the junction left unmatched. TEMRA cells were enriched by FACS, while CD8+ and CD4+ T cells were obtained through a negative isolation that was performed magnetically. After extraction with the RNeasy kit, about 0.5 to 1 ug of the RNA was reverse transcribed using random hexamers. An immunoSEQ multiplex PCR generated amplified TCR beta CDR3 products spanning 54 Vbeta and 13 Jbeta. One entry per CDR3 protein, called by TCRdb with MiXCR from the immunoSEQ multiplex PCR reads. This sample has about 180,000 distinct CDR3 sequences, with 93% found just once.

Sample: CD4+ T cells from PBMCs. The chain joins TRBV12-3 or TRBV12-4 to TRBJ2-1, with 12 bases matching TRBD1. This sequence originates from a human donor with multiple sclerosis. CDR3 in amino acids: CASSSPGTGGRGEQFF. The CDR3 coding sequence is TGTGCCAGCAGTTCTCCCGGGACAGGGGGCCGGGGTGAGCAGTTCTTC.